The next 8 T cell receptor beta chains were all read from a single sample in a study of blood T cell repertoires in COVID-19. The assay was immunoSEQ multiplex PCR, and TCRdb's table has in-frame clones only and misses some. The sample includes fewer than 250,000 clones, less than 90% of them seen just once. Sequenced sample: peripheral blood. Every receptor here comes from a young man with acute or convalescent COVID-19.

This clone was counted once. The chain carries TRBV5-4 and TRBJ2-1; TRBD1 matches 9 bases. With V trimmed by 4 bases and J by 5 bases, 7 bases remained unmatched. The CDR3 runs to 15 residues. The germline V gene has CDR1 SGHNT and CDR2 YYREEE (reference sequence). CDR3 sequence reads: CASSVGRTGDNEQFF. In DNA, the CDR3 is TGTGCCAGCAGCGTAGGCCGGACAGGGGACAATGAGCAGTTCTTC. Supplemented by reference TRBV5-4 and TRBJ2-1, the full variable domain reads ETGVTQSPTHLIKTRGQQVTLRCSSQSGHNTVSWYQQALGQGPQFIFQYYREEENGRGNFPPRFSGLQFPNYSSELNVNALELDDSALYLCASSVGRTGDNEQFFGPGTRLTVL.

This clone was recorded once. The DNA of the CDR3 is TGTGCCAGCATCCCGGCGTGGAGGAACACTGAAGCTTTCTTT. Amino acids: CASIPAWRNTEAFF. The chain combines TRBV2 with TRBJ1-1; D is unresolved. Trimming took 7 bases from V and 1 from J, leaving 13 bases between them. The germline gives CDR1 SNHLY, CDR2 FYNNEI. The CDR3 is 14 residues long. Full variable domain (outside the CDR3, taken from reference TRBV2 and TRBJ1-1): EPEVTQTPSHQVTQMGQEVILRCVPISNHLYFYWYRQILGQKVEFLVSFYNNEISEKSEIFDDQFSVERPDGSNFTLKIRSTKLEDSAMYFCASIPAWRNTEAFFGQGTRLTVV.

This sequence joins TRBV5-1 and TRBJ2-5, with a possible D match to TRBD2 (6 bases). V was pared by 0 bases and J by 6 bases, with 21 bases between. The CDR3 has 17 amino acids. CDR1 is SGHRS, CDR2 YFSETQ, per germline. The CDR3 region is CASSLDLSGSAIKTQYF. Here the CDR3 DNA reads TGCGCCAGCAGCTTGGATCTCTCCGGGAGTGCTATAAAGACCCAGTACTTC.

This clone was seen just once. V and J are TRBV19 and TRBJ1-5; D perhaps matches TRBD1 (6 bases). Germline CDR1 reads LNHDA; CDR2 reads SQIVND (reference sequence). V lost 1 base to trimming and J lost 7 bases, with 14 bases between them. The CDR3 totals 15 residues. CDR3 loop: CASSIVLGQGQPQHF. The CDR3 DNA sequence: TGTGCCAGTAGTATAGTTTTAGGGCAGGGGCAGCCCCAGCATTTT. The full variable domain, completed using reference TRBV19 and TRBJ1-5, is DGGITQSPKYLFRKEGQNVTLSCEQNLNHDAMYWYRQDPGQGLRLIYYSQIVNDFQKGDIAEGYSVSREKKESFPLTVTSAQKNPTAFYLCASSIVLGQGQPQHFGDGTRLSIL.

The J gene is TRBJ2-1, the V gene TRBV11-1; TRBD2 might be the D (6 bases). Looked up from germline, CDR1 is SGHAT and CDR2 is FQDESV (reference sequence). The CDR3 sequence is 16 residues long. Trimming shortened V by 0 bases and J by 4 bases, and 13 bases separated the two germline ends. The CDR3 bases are TGTGCCAGCAGCTTAGCTGTCCGCGGGACTTACAATGAGCAGTTCTTC. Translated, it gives CASSLAVRGTYNEQFF.

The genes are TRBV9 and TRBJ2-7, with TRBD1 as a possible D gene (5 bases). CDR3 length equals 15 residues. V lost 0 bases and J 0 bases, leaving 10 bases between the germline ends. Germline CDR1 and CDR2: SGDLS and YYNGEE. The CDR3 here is CASSVGRTYSYEQYF. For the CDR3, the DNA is TGTGCCAGCAGCGTAGGGCGGACATACTCCTACGAGCAGTACTTC.

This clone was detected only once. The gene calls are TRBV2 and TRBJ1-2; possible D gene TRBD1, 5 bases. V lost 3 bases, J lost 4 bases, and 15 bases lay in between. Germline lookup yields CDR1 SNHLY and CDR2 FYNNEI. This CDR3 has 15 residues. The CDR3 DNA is TGTGCCAGCAGTGATATGGCAGGGTTGGGCTATGGCTACACCTTC. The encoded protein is CASSDMAGLGYGYTF.

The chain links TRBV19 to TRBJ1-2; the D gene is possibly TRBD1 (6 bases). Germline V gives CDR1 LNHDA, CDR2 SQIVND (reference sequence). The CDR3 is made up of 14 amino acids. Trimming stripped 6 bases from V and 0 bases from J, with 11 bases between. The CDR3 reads CASRSSGANYGYTF. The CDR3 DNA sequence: TGTGCCAGTAGGTCCTCAGGGGCTAACTATGGCTACACCTTC. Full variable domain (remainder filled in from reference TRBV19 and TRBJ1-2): DGGITQSPKYLFRKEGQNVTLSCEQNLNHDAMYWYRQDPGQGLRLIYYSQIVNDFQKGDIAEGYSVSREKKESFPLTVTSAQKNPTAFYLCASRSSGANYGYTFGSGTRLTVV.